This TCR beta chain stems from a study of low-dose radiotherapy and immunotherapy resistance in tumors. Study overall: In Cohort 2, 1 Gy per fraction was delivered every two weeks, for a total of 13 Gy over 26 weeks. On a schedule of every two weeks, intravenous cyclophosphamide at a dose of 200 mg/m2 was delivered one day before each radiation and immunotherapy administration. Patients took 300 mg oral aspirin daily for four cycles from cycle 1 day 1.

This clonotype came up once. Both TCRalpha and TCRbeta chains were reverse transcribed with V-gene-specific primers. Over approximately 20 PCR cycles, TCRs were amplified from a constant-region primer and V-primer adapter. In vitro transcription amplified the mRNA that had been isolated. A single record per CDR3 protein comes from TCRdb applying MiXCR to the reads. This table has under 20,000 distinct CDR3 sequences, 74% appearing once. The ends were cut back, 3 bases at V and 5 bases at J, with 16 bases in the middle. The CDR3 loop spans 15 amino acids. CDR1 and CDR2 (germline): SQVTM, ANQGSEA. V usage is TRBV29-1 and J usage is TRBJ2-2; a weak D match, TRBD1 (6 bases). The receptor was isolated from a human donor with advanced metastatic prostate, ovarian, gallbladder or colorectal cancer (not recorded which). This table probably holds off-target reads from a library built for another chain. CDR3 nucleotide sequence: TGCAGCGTTGATGTTTACCGTCAGGGGACCGGGGAGCTGTTTTTT. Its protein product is CSVDVYRQGTGELFF.